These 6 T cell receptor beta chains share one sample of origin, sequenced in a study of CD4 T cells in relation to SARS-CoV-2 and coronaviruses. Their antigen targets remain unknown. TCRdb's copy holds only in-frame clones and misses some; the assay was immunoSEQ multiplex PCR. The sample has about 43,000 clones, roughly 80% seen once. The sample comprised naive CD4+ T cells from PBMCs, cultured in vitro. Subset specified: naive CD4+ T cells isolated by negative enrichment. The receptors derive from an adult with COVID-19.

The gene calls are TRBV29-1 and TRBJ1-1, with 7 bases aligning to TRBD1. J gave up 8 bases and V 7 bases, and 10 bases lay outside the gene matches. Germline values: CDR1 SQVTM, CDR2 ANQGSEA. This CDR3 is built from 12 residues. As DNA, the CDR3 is TGCAGCGCAGACAGGGAATATTCGGAAGCTTTCTTT. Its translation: CSADREYSEAFF. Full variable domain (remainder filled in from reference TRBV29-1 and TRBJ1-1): SAVISQKPSRDICQRGTSLTIQCQVDSQVTMMFWYRQQPGQSLTLIATANQGSEATYESGFVIDKFPISRPNLTFSTLTVSNMSPEDSSIYLCSADREYSEAFFGQGTRLTVV.

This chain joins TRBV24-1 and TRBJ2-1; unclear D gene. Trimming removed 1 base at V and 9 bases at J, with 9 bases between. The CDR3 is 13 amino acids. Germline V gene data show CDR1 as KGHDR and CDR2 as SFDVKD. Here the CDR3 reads CATSDFTRSEQFF. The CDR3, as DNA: TGTGCCACCAGTGATTTTACCAGGTCTGAGCAGTTCTTC.

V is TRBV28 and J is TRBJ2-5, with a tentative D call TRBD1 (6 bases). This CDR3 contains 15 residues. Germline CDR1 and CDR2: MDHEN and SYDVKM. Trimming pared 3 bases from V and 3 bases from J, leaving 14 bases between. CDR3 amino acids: CASSFPNRDKETQYF. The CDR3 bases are TGTGCCAGCAGTTTCCCCAACAGGGATAAAGAGACCCAGTACTTC.

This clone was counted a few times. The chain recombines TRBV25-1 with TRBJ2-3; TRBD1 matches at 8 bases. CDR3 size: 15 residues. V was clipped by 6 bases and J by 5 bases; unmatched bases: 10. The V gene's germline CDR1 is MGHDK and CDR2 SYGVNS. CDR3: CASRETGVVRDTQYF. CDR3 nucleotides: TGTGCCAGCAGAGAGACAGGGGTGGTTAGAGATACGCAGTATTTT.

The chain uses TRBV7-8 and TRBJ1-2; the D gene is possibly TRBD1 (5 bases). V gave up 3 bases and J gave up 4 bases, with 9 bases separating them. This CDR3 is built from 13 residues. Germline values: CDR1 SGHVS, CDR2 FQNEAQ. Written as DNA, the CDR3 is TGTGCCAGCAGCTTGGGGCAGGGCTATGGCTACACCTTC. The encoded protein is CASSLGQGYGYTF.

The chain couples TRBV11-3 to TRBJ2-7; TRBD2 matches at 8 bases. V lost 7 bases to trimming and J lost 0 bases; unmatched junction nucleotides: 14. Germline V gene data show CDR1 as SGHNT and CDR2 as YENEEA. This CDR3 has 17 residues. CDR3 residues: CASTNAPQRERSYEQYF. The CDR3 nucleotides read TGTGCCAGCACCAATGCCCCCCAGCGGGAGCGCTCCTACGAGCAGTACTTC. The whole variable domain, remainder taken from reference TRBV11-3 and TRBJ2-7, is EAGVVQSPRYKIIEKKQPVAFWCNPISGHNTLYWYLQNLGQGPELLIRYENEEAVDDSQLPKDRFSAERLKGVDSTLKIQPAELGDSAVYLCASTNAPQRERSYEQYFGPGTRLTVT.